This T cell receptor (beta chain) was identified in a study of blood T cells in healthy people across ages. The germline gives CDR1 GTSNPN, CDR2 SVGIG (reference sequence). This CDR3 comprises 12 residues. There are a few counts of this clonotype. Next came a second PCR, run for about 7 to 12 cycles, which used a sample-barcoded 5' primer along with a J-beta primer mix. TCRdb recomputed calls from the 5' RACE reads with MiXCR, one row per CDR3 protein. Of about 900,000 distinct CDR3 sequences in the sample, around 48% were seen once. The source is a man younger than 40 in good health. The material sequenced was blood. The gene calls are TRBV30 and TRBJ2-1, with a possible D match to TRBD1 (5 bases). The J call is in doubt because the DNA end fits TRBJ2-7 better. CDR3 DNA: TGTGCCTGGAAGGGGTCCTACAATGAGCAGTACTTC. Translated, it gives CAWKGSYNEQYF.